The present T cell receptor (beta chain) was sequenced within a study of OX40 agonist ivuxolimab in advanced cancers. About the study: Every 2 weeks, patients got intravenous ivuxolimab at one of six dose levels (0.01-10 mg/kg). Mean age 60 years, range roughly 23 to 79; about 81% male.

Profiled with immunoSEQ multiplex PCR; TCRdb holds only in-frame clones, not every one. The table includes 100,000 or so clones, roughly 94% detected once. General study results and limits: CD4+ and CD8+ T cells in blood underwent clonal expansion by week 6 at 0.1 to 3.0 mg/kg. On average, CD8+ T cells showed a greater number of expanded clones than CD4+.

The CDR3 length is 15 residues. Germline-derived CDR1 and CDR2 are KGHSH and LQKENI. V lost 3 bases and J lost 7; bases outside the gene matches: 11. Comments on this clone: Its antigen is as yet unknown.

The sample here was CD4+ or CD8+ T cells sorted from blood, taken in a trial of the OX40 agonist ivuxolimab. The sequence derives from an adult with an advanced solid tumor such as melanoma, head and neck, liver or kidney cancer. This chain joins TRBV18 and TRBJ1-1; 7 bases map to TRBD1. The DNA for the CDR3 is TGTGCCAGCTCACCGCGACAGGGAAAAAGCTATGAAGCTTTCTTT. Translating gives CASSPRQGKSYEAFF. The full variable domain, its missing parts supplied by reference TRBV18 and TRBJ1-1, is NAGVMQNPRHLVRRRGQEARLRCSPMKGHSHVYWYRQLPEEGLKFMVYLQKENIIDESGMPKERFSAEFPKEGPSILRIQQVVRGDSAAYFCASSPRQGKSYEAFFGQGTRLTVV.